This T cell receptor (beta chain) stems from a study of T-cell memory formation after mild COVID-19. In the study overall: Largely donor-specific TCR clusters were found.

The CDR3 has 20 residues. The trim removed 5 bases at V and 3 bases at J, leaving 14 bases unmatched. Germline V CDR1 and CDR2: MNHEY, SVGEGT. Each CDR3 protein gets one entry after TCRdb re-called the 5' RACE reads with MiXCR. The table records 350,000 to 400,000 distinct CDR3 sequences, approximately 15% of them present only once. The TCR was taken from a man younger than 30 who had mild COVID-19 (a few samples of this study predate the infection). Cell type and time point are not known. V gene TRBV6-2 or TRBV6-3 combines with J gene TRBJ2-6, with TRBD1 identical over 12 bases. Sequencing was done on a sample of PBMCs or a T cell subset sorted from them (not recorded which). The CDR3 sequence is CASSARDRGPRVYGANVLTF. The CDR3 bases are TGTGCCAGCAGTGCCCGGGACAGGGGGCCGAGGGTGTATGGGGCCAACGTCCTGACTTTC.